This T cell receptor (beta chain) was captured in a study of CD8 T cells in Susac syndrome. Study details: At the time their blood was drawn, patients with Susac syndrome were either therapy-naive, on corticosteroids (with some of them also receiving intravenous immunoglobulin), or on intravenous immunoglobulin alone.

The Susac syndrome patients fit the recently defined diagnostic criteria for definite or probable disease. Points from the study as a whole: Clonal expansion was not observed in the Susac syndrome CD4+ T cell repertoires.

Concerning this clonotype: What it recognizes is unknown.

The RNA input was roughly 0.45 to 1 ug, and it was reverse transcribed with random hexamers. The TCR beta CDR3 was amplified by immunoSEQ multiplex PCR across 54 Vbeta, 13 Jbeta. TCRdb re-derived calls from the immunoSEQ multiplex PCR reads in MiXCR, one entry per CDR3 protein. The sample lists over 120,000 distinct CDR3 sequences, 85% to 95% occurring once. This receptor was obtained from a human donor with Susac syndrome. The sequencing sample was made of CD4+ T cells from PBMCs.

The CDR3 loop is CASRTSGSGETQYF. The CDR3, as DNA: TGTGCCAGCAGGACGTCGGGGTCGGGCGAGACCCAGTACTTC. The chain recombines TRBV7-2 with TRBJ2-5; perhaps TRBD2 as D (5 bases). This CDR3 comprises 14 residues. Trimming removed 6 bases from V and 5 bases from J, with 16 bases in between. Germline values: CDR1 SGHTA, CDR2 FQGNSA. The full variable domain, rest sourced from reference TRBV7-2 and TRBJ2-5, is GAGVSQSPSNKVTEKGKDVELRCDPISGHTALYWYRQSLGQGLEFLIYFQGNSAPDKSGLPSDRFSAERTGGSVSTLTIQRTQQEDSAVYLCASRTSGSGETQYFGPGTRLLVL.